These 27 T cell receptor beta chains came from one sample sequenced in a study of graft-versus-host responses after intestinal transplantation. Data came from immunoSEQ multiplex PCR; TCRdb stores just in-frame clones and leaves some out. The sample yields tens of thousands of clones, about 89% seen once. The specimen comprised PBMCs, sampled approximately 320 days after intestinal transplant. Every receptor here comes from a human patient who received an intestinal transplant, so some T cells may come from the graft donor.

The chain has TRBV7-6 and TRBJ1-2; D remains unclear. CDR1 and CDR2 from the germline V gene are SGHVS and FNYEAQ. Trimming shortened V by 2 bases and J by 6 bases, and 10 bases separated the two germline ends. This CDR3 has 13 residues. The CDR3: CASSLNYGDGYTF. The CDR3 bases are TGTGCCAGCAGCTTAAATTATGGGGATGGCTACACCTTC. Complete variable domain (other parts from reference TRBV7-6 and TRBJ1-2): GAGVSQSPRYKVTKRGQDVALRCDPISGHVSLYWYRQALGQGPEFLTYFNYEAQQDKSGLPNDRFSAERPEGSISTLTIQRTEQRDSAMYRCASSLNYGDGYTFGSGTRLTVV.

The gene calls are TRBV6-6 and TRBJ2-3; a possible D gene is TRBD1 (6 bases). The V and J ends lost 7 bases and 2 bases respectively, with 10 bases between them. This CDR3 is built from 13 residues. From germline, CDR1 is MNHNY and CDR2 SVGAGI (reference sequence). CDR3 in amino acids: CASNRAPTDTQYF. The CDR3, as DNA: TGTGCCAGCAACAGGGCCCCCACAGATACGCAGTATTTT.

This chain joins TRBV9 and TRBJ2-1, with D possibly being TRBD1 (7 bases). V dropped 4 bases and J dropped 9 bases, with 14 bases sitting between them. Germline-derived CDR1 and CDR2 are SGDLS and YYNGEE. CDR3 length: 13 amino acids. The CDR3 DNA follows: TGTGCCAGCAGCTCTGGACAGGAGGGTGAGCAGTTCTTC. This gives the protein CASSSGQEGEQFF.

The chain carries TRBV5-1 and TRBJ2-2, with 7 bases fitting TRBD2. CDR1 and CDR2 (germline): SGHRS, YFSETQ. With V trimmed by 3 bases and J by 3 bases, 8 bases remained unmatched. The CDR3 extends over 16 amino acids. The CDR3 protein is CASSWREGSDTGELFF. CDR3 sequence (DNA): TGCGCCAGCAGCTGGAGGGAGGGCTCTGACACCGGGGAGCTGTTTTTT.

V and J are TRBV28 and TRBJ2-1; 8 bases are shared with TRBD2. Trimming cost V 6 bases and J 2 bases; bases outside gene matches: 6. The V gene's germline CDR1 is MDHEN and CDR2 SYDVKM. This CDR3 region has 15 residues. CDR3 in DNA: TGTGCCAGCAGACAATCGGGGGGGCCCTACAATGAGCAGTTCTTC. It encodes CASRQSGGPYNEQFF. The full variable domain, completed using reference TRBV28 and TRBJ2-1, is DVKVTQSSRYLVKRTGEKVFLECVQDMDHENMFWYRQDPGLGLRLIYFSYDVKMKEKGDIPEGYSVSREKKERFSLILESASTNQTSMYLCASRQSGGPYNEQFFGPGTRLTVL.

The V call is TRBV9, the J call TRBJ1-2, with D possibly TRBD1 on 6 matching bases. The CDR3 loop spans 15 amino acids. V was shortened by 5 bases and J by 6 bases, with 20 bases between the two germline ends. Germline V CDR1 and CDR2: SGDLS, YYNGEE. CDR3 amino acids: CASSAITGPADGYTF. In DNA form, the CDR3 reads TGTGCCAGCAGTGCTATTACAGGGCCGGCGGATGGCTACACCTTC.

The V and J genes are TRBV7-3 and TRBJ2-1, with TRBD2 matching over 13 bases. V trimming: 5 bases; J trimming: 6 bases; junction bases outside the gene matches: 7. Germline loops: CDR1 SGHTA, CDR2 FQGTGA. This CDR3 has 16 amino acids. In DNA form, the CDR3 reads TGTGCCAGCAGCACGCCCGGACTAGCGGGAGCCAATGAGCAGTTCTTC. Translating it yields CASSTPGLAGANEQFF.

V usage is TRBV18 and J usage is TRBJ2-1; 9 nucleotides line up with TRBD2. Trimming took 4 bases from V and 5 from J; bases not matched to a gene: 3. Germline CDR1 is KGHSH and CDR2 is LQKENI. CDR3 size: 14 residues. CDR3 DNA sequence: TGTGCCAGCTCACTGACTAGCGGAGACAATGAGCAGTTCTTC. As protein: CASSLTSGDNEQFF. The full variable domain, in which reference TRBV18 and TRBJ2-1 provide the parts outside the CDR3, is NAGVMQNPRHLVRRRGQEARLRCSPMKGHSHVYWYRQLPEEGLKFMVYLQKENIIDESGMPKERFSAEFPKEGPSILRIQQVVRGDSAAYFCASSLTSGDNEQFFGPGTRLTVL.

The rearrangement joins TRBV4-1 to TRBJ2-7; tentatively, D is TRBD2 (5 bases). V lost 0 bases and J 0 bases, leaving 12 bases between the germline ends. This CDR3 has 16 residues. CDR1 is MGHRA, CDR2 YSYEKL, per germline. CDR3 bases: TGCGCCAGCAGCCAAGAAGGTCTCGGGGTCTCCTACGAGCAGTACTTC. This translates into CASSQEGLGVSYEQYF.

This chain uses TRBV7-9 with TRBJ2-2, with D uncertain. The CDR3 has 14 amino acids. The V and J ends lost 0 bases and 2 bases respectively, with 4 bases between them. Germline V gives CDR1 SEHNR, CDR2 FQNEAQ (reference sequence). The CDR3 nucleotides read TGTGCCAGCAGCTTAGCGGGAAACACCGGGGAGCTGTTTTTT. Translated: CASSLAGNTGELFF.

The chain carries TRBV5-5 and TRBJ1-1, with D unclear. There are 14 residues in the CDR3. Germline CDR1 reads SGHKS; CDR2 reads YYEKEE (reference sequence). Trimming cost V 1 base and J 0 bases, with 7 bases left between them. CDR3: CASSLSVMNTEAFF. In DNA, the CDR3 is TGTGCCAGCAGCTTGTCAGTAATGAACACTGAAGCTTTCTTT.

The V and J genes are TRBV27 and TRBJ2-7; TRBD2 aligns across 7 bases. This CDR3 spans 14 amino acids. With 6 bases clipped from V and 3 bases from J, the junction kept 8 bases outside the gene matches. CDR1 is MNHEY, CDR2 SMNVEV, per germline (reference sequence). CDR3 nucleotide sequence: TGTGCCAGCAGGGGTCCAGCGGGGATCTACGAGCAGTACTTC. Protein: CASRGPAGIYEQYF.

The chain couples TRBV4-1 to TRBJ1-5; no clear D. The V end lost 0 bases, the J end lost 5 bases, and 8 bases lay between the germline ends. CDR3 length: 14 residues. Germline V gene lookup returns CDR1 MGHRA and CDR2 YSYEKL. The CDR3 nucleotides are TGCGCCAGCAGCCAAGAGATTCGGGATCAGCCCCAGCATTTT. This gives the protein CASSQEIRDQPQHF.

This clone appeared a few times. The chain employs TRBV7-9 and TRBJ1-2; 7 bases line up with TRBD1. The V and J ends lost 2 bases and 4 bases, in that order; junction bases with no gene match: 10. The CDR3 totals 16 residues. Germline values: CDR1 SEHNR, CDR2 FQNEAQ (reference sequence). The CDR3 is CASSLYSGQSIYGYTF. CDR3 nucleotides: TGTGCCAGCAGCTTATACTCGGGACAGTCCATCTATGGCTACACCTTC.

This chain links TRBV4-1 with TRBJ1-5, with TRBD1 identical over 7 bases. Unmatched junction bases numbered 12, after V lost 1 base and J lost 12 bases. The CDR3 extends over 15 amino acids. The germline V gene has CDR1 MGHRA and CDR2 YSYEKL. The DNA for the CDR3 is TGCGCCAGCAGCCAAGGAGATGACACAGGGGTGTTCCAGCATTTT. Encoded protein: CASSQGDDTGVFQHF.

CDR3 protein: CAISTGDPYEQYF. CDR3 DNA sequence: TGTGCCATCAGCACAGGGGACCCCTACGAGCAGTACTTC. This chain joins TRBV10-3 and TRBJ2-7; 7 bases are shared with TRBD1. CDR1 and CDR2 (germline): ENHRY, SYGVKD. The CDR3 totals 13 residues. V shed 6 bases and J 2 bases; nucleotides not matched to a gene: 4.

This sequence joins TRBV6-1 and TRBJ1-1; D is ambiguous. The CDR3 is 14 amino acids. V shed 5 bases and J shed 1 base, with 11 bases lying between them. The germline CDR1 and CDR2 sequences are MNHNS and SASEGT. DNA for the CDR3: TGTGCCAGCAGTTATGAGGGATGGAACACTGAAGCTTTCTTT. Translation gives CASSYEGWNTEAFF.

The V call is TRBV6-4, the J call TRBJ2-3; 10 positions match TRBD2. The CDR3 contains 15 residues. Germline V gene data show CDR1 as MRHNA and CDR2 as SNTAGT. With 0 bases clipped from V and 10 bases from J, the junction kept 7 bases outside the gene matches. The DNA of the CDR3 is TGTGCCAGCAGTGACTCCGGCAGCGGGAGGGCCGCGCAGTATTTT. Its translation is CASSDSGSGRAAQYF.

The chain uses TRBV5-1 and TRBJ2-3; maybe TRBD1 (6 bases). The V end lost 3 bases, the J end lost 3 bases, and 14 bases lay between the germline ends. The CDR3 runs 15 residues. Germline V CDR1 and CDR2: SGHRS, YFSETQ. The CDR3 protein is CASSSGTIVTDTQYF. DNA of the CDR3: TGCGCCAGCAGCTCCGGGACAATCGTAACAGATACGCAGTATTTT.

This sequence joins TRBV2 and TRBJ2-7; TRBD2 agrees at 9 bases. This CDR3 has 15 residues. The V segment lost 6 bases and the J segment 7 bases; nucleotides outside the gene matches: 13. CDR1 SNHLY and CDR2 FYNNEI come from the germline V gene. CDR3 protein: CASRISGGGAREQYF. In nucleotides, the CDR3 is TGTGCCAGCAGGATCTCGGGCGGGGGGGCGAGAGAGCAGTACTTC.

The chain recombines TRBV6-6 with TRBJ1-1; no firm D call. Between the trimmed V and J ends, which lost 2 bases and 1 base, there was a span of 5 bases. The CDR3 is 13 amino acids. CDR1 is MNHNY and CDR2 is SVGAGI in the germline V gene (reference sequence). The CDR3 bases are TGTGCCAGCAGTTACGATTGGAACACTGAAGCTTTCTTT. Its translation: CASSYDWNTEAFF.

CDR3 in amino acids: CSVERDRGETQYF. In nucleotides, the CDR3 is TGCAGCGTTGAACGGGACAGGGGAGAGACCCAGTACTTC. V and J are TRBV29-1 and TRBJ2-5, with TRBD1 identical over 10 bases. CDR3 length equals 13 residues. V trimming: 2 bases; J trimming: 4 bases; junction bases outside the gene matches: 1. In germline, CDR1 is SQVTM, CDR2 ANQGSEA.

This CDR3 is CASSYGVGAPTDTQYF. As DNA, the CDR3 is TGTGCCAGCAGTTACGGGGTCGGGGCACCCACAGATACGCAGTATTTT. The chain is built from TRBV6-5 and TRBJ2-3; D might be TRBD1 or TRBD2, each matching 5 bases. With 2 bases removed from V and 2 bases from J, the gap between germline ends came to 14 bases. The CDR3 runs 16 residues. Looked up from germline, CDR1 is MNHEY and CDR2 is SVGAGI.

This chain connects TRBV6-6 to TRBJ2-4; maybe TRBD2 (5 bases). CDR3 size: 14 residues. Germline lookup yields CDR1 MNHNY and CDR2 SVGAGI (reference sequence). V was pared by 5 bases and J by 6 bases, with 14 bases between. The CDR3 coding sequence is TGTGCCAGCAGTCCCCTCTTGGGAGCAAACATTCAGTACTTC. As protein: CASSPLLGANIQYF.

The chain employs TRBV6-1 and TRBJ2-5, with D tentatively TRBD2 (6 bases). The V gene's germline CDR1 is MNHNS and CDR2 SASEGT. V was shortened by 7 bases and J by 4 bases, with 13 bases between the two germline ends. The CDR3 loop spans 13 amino acids. CDR3 nucleotide sequence: TGTGCCAGCACCAACCTGGGGGGAGAGACCCAGTACTTC. The encoded protein is CASTNLGGETQYF.

This rearrangement joins TRBV6-4 to TRBJ2-1; TRBD2 matches 12 bases. The V gene's germline CDR1 is MRHNA and CDR2 SNTAGT. Trimming removed 5 bases from V and 7 bases from J; junction bases left unmatched: 6. This CDR3 contains 15 residues. The CDR3 reads CASSRLAGGVNEQFF. DNA of the CDR3: TGTGCCAGCAGTAGGCTAGCGGGAGGGGTTAATGAGCAGTTCTTC.

In its sample, this clone was seen once. This CDR3 is CASSLPHGGDTQYF. CDR3 in DNA: TGTGCCAGCAGCTTACCTCATGGCGGGGATACGCAGTATTTT. The rearrangement uses TRBV11-2 and TRBJ2-3, with D maybe TRBD2 (5 bases). Germline CDR1 is SGHAT and CDR2 is FQNNGV. V was shortened by 2 bases and J by 6 bases, with 12 bases between the two germline ends. CDR3 size: 14 residues.